This T cell receptor beta chain was observed in a study of glioma-infiltrating T cells. Comment on this clonotype: Its cognate antigen is unknown. The junction shows a germline mismatch at one end, possibly a read error.

Germline V gene lookup returns CDR1 MNHEY and CDR2 SVGEGT. CDR3 size: 12 residues. Study-wide points: Tissue-blood divergence was below expectation in non-neoplastic patients, above in gliomas. Tissue and blood shared very few CDR3 sequences.

Using RNA template, CDR3s of TCR alpha and beta were amplified with iRepertoire arm-PCR. Tissue mRNA or PBMC total RNA, 100-400 ng, went into one-step reverse transcription and amplification. TCRdb processed the multiplex PCR reads anew with MiXCR; each CDR3 protein has one entry. The top ten hold roughly 5.4% of the sample, which has 150,000 to 200,000 distinct CDR3 sequences, around 45% seen once. Sequencing input: glioma tissue, nonneoplastic brain tissue, or PBMCs (not recorded which). The chain combines TRBV6-2 or TRBV6-3 with TRBJ2-7; D remains ambiguous. This sequence was found in a human donor with low-grade glioma or glioblastoma, undergoing nonglioma brain surgery, or in good health (not recorded which). As DNA, the CDR3 is TGTGCCAGCAGCCCATCTCACTACGAGAAGTACTTC. This codes for CASSPSHYEKYF.